Presented here are 12 T cell receptor beta chains from one specimen sequenced in a study of spatial heterogeneity in lung cancer. TCRdb recomputed calls from the 5' RACE reads with MiXCR, one row per CDR3 protein. The data contain some 110,000 distinct CDR3 sequences, more than 9% of them singletons. Specified time point: blood at routine non-recurrence follow-up after resection. Whole RNA obtained from tumor, nontumor lung or frozen PBMC underwent sequencing without sorting. The sample here was PBMCs, taken at follow-up. These receptors were taken from a male donor with early-stage non-small cell lung cancer.

J is TRBJ2-1 and V is TRBV6-5, with 9 positions matching TRBD2. The CDR3 sequence is 16 residues long. Germline CDR1 reads MNHEY; CDR2 reads SVGAGI. V lost 2 bases to trimming and J lost 8 bases; unmatched junction nucleotides: 10. Here the CDR3 reads CASSYGAGGPMDEQFF. CDR3 sequence (DNA): TGTGCCAGCAGTTACGGTGCGGGGGGGCCGATGGATGAGCAGTTCTTC.

The chain employs TRBV4-3 and TRBJ2-3; D is uncertain. Trimming stripped 2 bases from V and 0 bases from J, with 12 bases between. Germline CDR1 LGHNA, CDR2 YSLEER. There are 16 residues in the CDR3. In DNA form, the CDR3 reads TGCGCCAGCAGCCAAACCCCGTACTCTAGCACAGATACGCAGTATTTT. This translates into CASSQTPYSSTDTQYF.

This clonotype turned up a few times. CDR3 nucleotide sequence: TGTGCCACCTCCGCCGCCGATAGCAATCAGCCCCAGCATTTT. Its protein is CATSAADSNQPQHF. The chain uses TRBV12-3 or TRBV12-4 and TRBJ1-5; unclear D gene. V was pared by 10 bases and J by 0 bases, with 13 bases between. The CDR3 has 14 amino acids.

This chain links TRBV12-3 or TRBV12-4 with TRBJ2-2, with 9 nucleotides matching TRBD1. The CDR3 length is 15 residues. V gave up 7 bases and J gave up 0 bases; unmatched junction bases: 3. The CDR3 region is CASTTGGANTGELFF. As DNA, the CDR3 is TGTGCCAGCACTACAGGGGGCGCGAACACCGGGGAGCTGTTTTTT.

This clonotype appeared many times. The chain is built from TRBV20-1 and TRBJ2-1, with 8 nucleotides matching TRBD2. The germline V gene encodes CDR1 DFQATT and CDR2 SNEGSKA (reference sequence). Trimming cost V 6 bases and J 2 bases; bases outside gene matches: 6. The CDR3 covers 14 residues. This CDR3 is CSAEAGAPYNEQFF. CDR3 coding DNA: TGCAGTGCCGAAGCGGGGGCGCCCTACAATGAGCAGTTCTTC.

This clonotype was recorded many times. This rearrangement joins TRBV12-3 or TRBV12-4 to TRBJ1-6; TRBD1 aligns across 9 bases. The CDR3 length is 16 residues. The trim removed 5 bases at V and 6 bases at J, leaving 8 bases unmatched. The CDR3: CASSLSTGGVNSPLHF. In nucleotides, the CDR3 is TGTGCCAGCAGTCTCTCGACAGGGGGAGTTAATTCACCCCTCCACTTT.

This sequence joins TRBV9 and TRBJ1-1, with unresolved D. V shed 2 bases and J shed 1 base, with 6 bases lying between them. Germline V gene lookup returns CDR1 SGDLS and CDR2 YYNGEE. The CDR3 sequence is 13 residues long. The CDR3 loop is CASSVNKNTEAFF. CDR3 sequence (DNA): TGTGCCAGCAGCGTGAACAAGAACACTGAAGCTTTCTTT. The variable domain in full, with the rest retrieved from reference TRBV9 and TRBJ1-1, is DSGVTQTPKHLITATGQRVTLRCSPRSGDLSVYWYQQSLDQGLQFLIQYYNGEERAKGNILERFSAQQFPDLHSELNLSSLELGDSALYFCASSVNKNTEAFFGQGTRLTVV.

This clonotype was counted at least ten times. The chain combines TRBV29-1 with TRBJ2-1; D perhaps matches TRBD2 (6 bases). The CDR3 loop spans 13 amino acids. Deletions cut 7 bases from V and 6 bases from J, with 16 bases between. Germline assignment: CDR1 SQVTM and CDR2 ANQGSEA. The CDR3 DNA reads TGCAGCGCCTCCGGTTTGGGGGGCAATGAGCAGTTCTTC. Translating it yields CSASGLGGNEQFF.

The chain couples TRBV20-1 to TRBJ1-5, with unresolved D. V was trimmed by 6 bases and J by 3 bases, leaving 9 bases between them. Germline lookup yields CDR1 DFQATT and CDR2 SNEGSKA (reference sequence). This CDR3 has 12 residues. In nucleotides, the CDR3 is TGCAGTGCGATCGTCCTCAATCAGCCCCAGCATTTT. This encodes CSAIVLNQPQHF.

This clonotype showed up just a few times. V is TRBV3-1 and J is TRBJ1-1, with 7 bases identical to TRBD1. Per germline, CDR1 LGHDT and CDR2 YNNKEL (reference sequence). V shed 4 bases and J 11 bases; nucleotides not matched to a gene: 10. The CDR3 extends over 13 amino acids. The CDR3 DNA reads TGTGCCAGCAGCCGACAGGGTTCCCCCCAGGCTTTCTTT. Its protein is CASSRQGSPQAFF.

This sequence joins TRBV7-9 and TRBJ1-4; D is unresolved. The CDR3 consists of 12 residues. V dropped 5 bases and J dropped 8 bases, with 9 bases sitting between them. The germline gives CDR1 SEHNR, CDR2 FQNEAQ (reference sequence). The DNA of the CDR3 is TGTGCCAGCAGCGAGGTACAGGAAAAACTGTTTTTT. Residues: CASSEVQEKLFF.

The rearrangement uses TRBV4-2 and TRBJ2-7, with TRBD1 as a possible D gene (5 bases). The germline V gene has CDR1 LGHNA and CDR2 YNFKEQ. The CDR3 loop spans 15 amino acids. V lost 4 bases and J 3 bases, leaving 16 bases between the germline ends. CDR3 in amino acids: CASSPTRQGNYEQYF. Written as DNA, the CDR3 is TGTGCCAGCAGCCCCACTCGGCAGGGAAACTACGAGCAGTACTTC.